Reported below is one TCR beta chain. The target antigen is unknown. CDR1 and CDR2 from the germline V gene are MNHEY and SVGAGI. J was trimmed by 8 bases and V by 6 bases; bases with no gene match: 6. This CDR3 has 12 amino acids. This entry is derived from a study of identical twins. General observations from the study: Models underestimated TCR alpha sharing (out-of-frame) in monozygotic twins. In cord blood, abundant beta clonotypes had fewer insertions; memory showed no trend. Partly confounded zero-insertion analyses could result from invariant MAIT and iNKT cells.

TCRdb redid the calling of the 5' RACE reads with MiXCR, one entry per CDR3 protein. This sample has approximately 680,000 distinct CDR3 sequences, with around 7.5% found just once. Another study also made use of these data, one on yellow fever vaccine responses in identical twins. As that report states: Twins reportedly mounted vaccine T cell responses that seemed partly convergent, partly personalized.

The V and J genes are TRBV6-5 and TRBJ1-1; 7 bases are shared with TRBD1. Sequences were obtained from PBMCs. The TCR comes from a woman in her late teens or twenties in good health. CDR3 residues: CASSSRQGEAFF. For the CDR3, the DNA is TGTGCCAGCAGCTCTCGACAGGGAGAAGCTTTCTTT.